A single sample is the source of the 15 T cell receptor beta chains below, sequenced in a study of blood T cell repertoires in COVID-19. Some clones are missing from TCRdb's copy, which holds only in-frame ones; the method was immunoSEQ multiplex PCR. This repertoire shows around 130,000 clones, about 80% found once; its top ten account for roughly 15%. The source material was peripheral blood. These TCRs come from a woman aged 45-65 years with acute or convalescent COVID-19.

This chain joins TRBV11-2 and TRBJ2-2; 10 nucleotides line up with TRBD2. V gave up 5 bases and J gave up 4 bases; unmatched junction bases: 13. The CDR3 runs to 18 residues. CDR1 SGHAT and CDR2 FQNNGV come from the germline V gene. This CDR3 is CASSPPRLAGVLTGELFF. CDR3 nucleotides: TGTGCCAGCAGCCCTCCCCGTCTAGCGGGGGTACTCACCGGGGAGCTGTTTTTT.

A remark on this clone: The sample holds other DNA sequences that translate to the same CDR3. V and J are TRBV5-1 and TRBJ1-1; D is unresolved. Germline CDR1 is SGHRS and CDR2 is YFSETQ. The CDR3 is 14 residues long. The germline V and J ends were trimmed by 1 base and 1 base, with 8 bases remaining between them. The chain's CDR3 is CASSLLTGNTEAFF. CDR3 in DNA: TGCGCCAGCAGCTTGCTCACTGGGAACACTGAAGCTTTCTTT.

This rearrangement joins TRBV24-1 to TRBJ2-3; 11 nucleotides align to TRBD2. The junction had 3 bases not matched to a gene; V was cut back by 5 bases and J by 0 bases. Germline CDR1 reads KGHDR; CDR2 reads SFDVKD. The CDR3 length is 16 residues. The CDR3 protein is CATSVTSGGSTDTQYF. CDR3 sequence (DNA): TGTGCCACCAGTGTAACTAGCGGGGGTAGCACAGATACGCAGTATTTT.

This clone was observed a few times. The rearrangement links TRBV19 to TRBJ2-7; D is possibly TRBD1 (5 bases). The CDR3 is made up of 14 amino acids. The germline CDR1 and CDR2 sequences are LNHDA and SQIVND (reference sequence). V was shortened by 5 bases and J by 3 bases, with 14 bases between the two germline ends. CDR3 sequence (DNA): TGTGCCAGTAGTGCTCCCGTAAGGGGCTACGAGCAGTACTTC. This gives the protein CASSAPVRGYEQYF.

The CDR3 nucleotides are TGTGCCAGCAGACGACCACGGGACAGGGGATCAACCGGGGAGCTGTTTTTT. Translation gives CASRRPRDRGSTGELFF. The rearrangement joins TRBV6-6 to TRBJ2-2, with 10 bases fitting TRBD1. Per germline, CDR1 MNHNY and CDR2 SVGAGI (reference sequence). This CDR3 spans 17 amino acids. V shed 6 bases, J shed 5 bases, and the junction held 12 bases outside the gene matches.

This chain joins TRBV7-2 and TRBJ1-1, with D possibly matching TRBD1 (6 bases). The CDR3 loop spans 15 amino acids. Deletions cut 5 bases from V and 4 bases from J, with 17 bases between. Germline CDR1 SGHTA, CDR2 FQGNSA. This CDR3 is CASSISPGEGTEAFF. The CDR3 nucleotides read TGTGCCAGCAGCATCAGTCCAGGGGAGGGCACTGAAGCTTTCTTT.

This sequence joins TRBV15 and TRBJ1-5, with unresolved D. From germline, CDR1 is LNHNV and CDR2 YYDKDF (reference sequence). The CDR3 is 14 amino acids. Trimming removed 0 bases from V and 4 bases from J, with 7 bases in between. The CDR3 loop reads CATSRDPLNQPQHF. The CDR3 nucleotides read TGTGCCACCAGCAGAGATCCCTTAAATCAGCCCCAGCATTTT. Together with reference TRBV15 and TRBJ1-5, the CDR3 gives the full variable domain: DAMVIQNPRYQVTQFGKPVTLSCSQTLNHNVMYWYQQKSSQAPKLLFHYYDKDFNNEADTPDNFQSRRPNTSFCFLDIRSPGLGDTAMYLCATSRDPLNQPQHFGDGTRLSIL.

V is TRBV13 and J is TRBJ2-7, with 8 bases matching TRBD2. CDR1 is PRHDT, CDR2 FYEKMQ, per germline (reference sequence). The CDR3 consists of 13 residues. Germline trimming cut 5 bases from V and 5 bases from J; bases unmatched to any gene: 5. CDR3: CASSRGGHDEQYF. DNA for the CDR3: TGTGCCAGCAGCCGCGGGGGGCATGACGAGCAGTACTTC. The full variable domain, its missing parts supplied by reference TRBV13 and TRBJ2-7, is AAGVIQSPRHLIKEKRETATLKCYPIPRHDTVYWYQQGPGQDPQFLISFYEKMQSDKGSIPDRFSAQQFSDYHSELNMSSLELGDSALYFCASSRGGHDEQYFGPGTRLTVT.

In this sample, this clone turned up a few times. V usage is TRBV29-1 and J usage is TRBJ2-1, with 12 bases fitting TRBD2. This CDR3 spans 15 amino acids. From germline, CDR1 is SQVTM and CDR2 ANQGSEA. The V and J ends lost 5 bases and 2 bases, in that order; junction bases with no gene match: 4. The CDR3 DNA is TGCAGCGTTCGACTAGCGGGGGCAGCCTACAATGAGCAGTTCTTC. It codes for CSVRLAGAAYNEQFF.

The chain recombines TRBV28 with TRBJ1-1, with D possibly matching TRBD1 (5 bases). The V end was cut by 1 base, the J end by 3 bases, with 18 bases between. The CDR3 is made up of 17 amino acids. Per germline, CDR1 MDHEN and CDR2 SYDVKM. The CDR3 sequence is CASSLLTGRRWYTEAFF. The CDR3, as DNA: TGTGCCAGCAGTTTATTAACAGGTAGAAGATGGTACACTGAAGCTTTCTTT.

The V call is TRBV19, the J call TRBJ2-2; 10 nucleotides agree with TRBD1. After removal of 10 bases from V and 6 bases from J, the junction contained 8 bases not matched to a gene. Germline assignment: CDR1 LNHDA and CDR2 SQIVND (reference sequence). This CDR3 has 14 amino acids. The CDR3 region has the DNA TGTGCCACTTGGACAGGGGGATTGGCCGGGGAGCTGTTTTTT. This encodes CATWTGGLAGELFF.

This sequence joins TRBV6-1 and TRBJ2-3, with 7 bases that match TRBD1. V lost 0 bases, J lost 1 base, and 4 bases stayed unmatched. Looked up from germline, CDR1 is MNHNS and CDR2 is SASEGT. This CDR3 has 16 residues. Here the CDR3 reads CASSEARGGGTDTQYF. DNA of the CDR3: TGTGCCAGCAGTGAAGCGAGAGGGGGCGGCACAGATACGCAGTATTTT.

This clone was seen ten or more times. The rearrangement links TRBV6-6 to TRBJ1-5, with D maybe TRBD1 (6 bases). The CDR3 is 16 amino acids. V was pared by 2 bases and J by 0 bases, with 11 bases between. The germline CDR1 and CDR2 sequences are MNHNY and SVGAGI (reference sequence). This CDR3 reads CASSYAPGVSNQPQHF. DNA of the CDR3: TGTGCCAGCAGTTACGCCCCAGGGGTTAGCAATCAGCCCCAGCATTTT.

This clone was picked up one time. The V gene is TRBV6-5, the J gene TRBJ1-5; 7 nucleotides align to TRBD1. The CDR3 length is 14 residues. V lost 6 bases, J lost 5 bases, and 7 bases stayed unmatched. Germline V gives CDR1 MNHEY, CDR2 SVGAGI. This CDR3 is CASRMGQTDQPQHF. The DNA for the CDR3 is TGTGCCAGCAGGATGGGACAGACTGATCAGCCCCAGCATTTT.

This chain uses TRBV6-2 or TRBV6-3 with TRBJ2-1, with D perhaps TRBD1 (6 bases). Between the trimmed V and J ends, which lost 6 bases and 3 bases, there was a span of 12 bases. CDR1 is MNHEY, CDR2 SVGEGT, per germline. The CDR3 is made up of 14 amino acids. CDR3 loop: CASSVLQGYNEQFF. Written as DNA, the CDR3 is TGTGCCAGCAGCGTACTACAGGGCTACAATGAGCAGTTCTTC.